Given below is one T cell receptor (beta chain) in context. Its specific antigen is unknown. Per-base qualities were not stored, and no clone one base away is much larger. The library came from PCR. The instrument given in TCRdb is Illumina HiSeq 2000. TCRdb ran its own pipeline on the public reads, namely fastp trimming at Q25 and MiXCR clone calling, and kept in-frame beta chains. All rows with the same CDR3 protein become a single entry with the most common DNA and genes. This sample gives some 84,000 distinct CDR3 sequences in total; 45% to 55% of them show up just once. Roughly an eighth of the sample comes from the top ten. Trimming takes 8 bases from V and 3 bases from J, and the germline ends sit 19 bases apart. From cysteine to phenylalanine, the CDR3 is 15 amino acids long. Just CDR3 DNA is preserved here, 45 bases in frame from base 1. Sequences SNHLY (CDR1) and FYNNEI (CDR2) are obtained from the germline V gene.

The data belong to a study of CDR3 diversity in severe acne (dated by TCRdb to about 2019). The chain was built from TRBV2 and TRBJ1-2; a confident D gene designation cannot be given. The sequence was obtained from a male donor in good health, without acne. The sample was blood. For the CDR3, the sequence is CASSKRAVPYYGYTF. In nucleotides, the sequence is TGTGCCAGCTCTAAGCGTGCAGTGCCCTACTATGGCTACACCTTC.